The rows below give T cell receptor beta chains drawn from one sample of a study of T cells in Graves' hyperthyroidism and ophthalmopathy. TCRdb ran MiXCR on the multiplex PCR reads and lists one entry per CDR3 protein. The sample lists about 540,000 distinct CDR3 sequences; around 45% were seen once. The sequenced sample consisted of peripheral blood or thyroid tissue (not recorded which). Receptors were obtained from a woman aged 18-29 years with Graves' hyperthyroidism. Each CDR3 is given with its conserved first and last residue. D genes are given only for firm matches. For some rows the clone size is stated as once, few or many, or as a class when expanded; others skip it.

v_call: TRBV7-9
cdr3_length: 14
d_call: -
clone_size: many
j_call: TRBJ1-2
cdr3_nt: TGTGCCAGCAGCCTTTTTATAGGGCAGGCTGGCTACACCTTC
cdr3_aa: CASSLFIGQAGYTF

v_call: TRBV9
cdr3_length: 16
d_call: TRBD2
clone_size: -
j_call: TRBJ2-1
cdr3_nt: TGTGCCAGCAGCGGTCGGGGGGGGCGCGGACACAATGAGCAGTTCTTC
cdr3_aa: CASSGRGGRGHNEQFF

v_call: TRBV12-3/TRBV12-4
cdr3_length: 14
d_call: TRBD1
clone_size: few
j_call: TRBJ1-4
cdr3_nt: TGTGCCAGCAGCGGGACAGGGGGCAATGAAAAACTGTTTTTT
cdr3_aa: CASSGTGGNEKLFF

v_call: TRBV24-1
cdr3_length: 16
d_call: -
clone_size: many
j_call: TRBJ1-2
cdr3_nt: TGTGCCACCAGTGATCCCTCCCGGGGGGGCCACTATGGCTACACCTTC
cdr3_aa: CATSDPSRGGHYGYTF

v_call: TRBV9
cdr3_length: 13
d_call: -
clone_size: -
j_call: TRBJ2-4
cdr3_nt: TGTGCCAGCAGCGTAGAAGCGCTGGGCATTCAGTACTTC
cdr3_aa: CASSVEALGIQYF

v_call: TRBV5-1
cdr3_length: 14
d_call: TRBD2
clone_size: -
j_call: TRBJ2-7
cdr3_nt: TGCGCCAGCAGCGTGACAGGGACTAGCGGGGCCCAGTACTTC
cdr3_aa: CASSVTGTSGAQYF

v_call: TRBV7-2
cdr3_length: 14
d_call: TRBD2
clone_size: many
j_call: TRBJ2-5
cdr3_nt: TGTGCCAGCAGCCCGGGACTAGCGGAAGAGACCCAGTACTTC
cdr3_aa: CASSPGLAEETQYF

v_call: TRBV6-4
cdr3_length: 12
d_call: -
clone_size: -
j_call: TRBJ2-2
cdr3_nt: TGTGCCAGCCGAGACCAAAACGGGGAGCTGTTTTTT
cdr3_aa: CASRDQNGELFF

v_call: TRBV20-1
cdr3_length: 15
d_call: TRBD1
clone_size: many
j_call: TRBJ2-5
cdr3_nt: TGCAGTGCTAGAAGGGGGCGGTCGCTATTGGAGACCCAGTACTTC
cdr3_aa: CSARRGRSLLETQYF

v_call: TRBV5-6
cdr3_length: 14
d_call: TRBD1
clone_size: few
j_call: TRBJ1-1
cdr3_nt: TGTGCCAGCAGCGAATACAGGGGTCGGGCTGAAGCTTTCTTT
cdr3_aa: CASSEYRGRAEAFF

v_call: TRBV3-1
cdr3_length: 16
d_call: TRBD1
clone_size: many
j_call: TRBJ1-1
cdr3_nt: TGTGCCAGCAGCCAAGATCCAGGGGGTGCGGACACTGAAGCTTTCTTT
cdr3_aa: CASSQDPGGADTEAFF

v_call: TRBV9
cdr3_length: 14
d_call: -
clone_size: -
j_call: TRBJ1-5
cdr3_nt: TGTGCCAGCAGTTATGACAGTAACAATCAGCCCCAGCATTTT
cdr3_aa: CASSYDSNNQPQHF

v_call: TRBV7-9
cdr3_length: 15
d_call: -
clone_size: many
j_call: TRBJ1-2
cdr3_nt: TGTGCCAGCAGCGGAGATGGAAGTACTAACTATGGCTACACCTTC
cdr3_aa: CASSGDGSTNYGYTF

v_call: TRBV29-1
cdr3_length: 16
d_call: TRBD1
clone_size: -
j_call: TRBJ1-3
cdr3_nt: TGCAGCGTCAGATCGGACAGGGACATCTCTGGAAACACCATATATTTT
cdr3_aa: CSVRSDRDISGNTIYF

v_call: TRBV12-3/TRBV12-4
cdr3_length: 13
d_call: -
clone_size: -
j_call: TRBJ1-1
cdr3_nt: TGTGCCAGCAGTTTACACAGGGAAATTCAAGCTTTCTTT
cdr3_aa: CASSLHREIQAFF

v_call: TRBV7-2
cdr3_length: 14
d_call: TRBD2
clone_size: -
j_call: TRBJ2-1
cdr3_nt: TGTGCCAGCAGCTACAGCGGGAGTTACAATGAGCAGTTCTTC
cdr3_aa: CASSYSGSYNEQFF

v_call: TRBV12-5
cdr3_length: 16
d_call: -
clone_size: once
j_call: TRBJ1-2
cdr3_nt: TGTGCCAGCAGTTTAGCGGGGCTTCCTACCTTATATGGCTACACCTTC
cdr3_aa: CASSLAGLPTLYGYTF

v_call: TRBV7-2
cdr3_length: 14
d_call: -
clone_size: -
j_call: TRBJ2-7
cdr3_nt: TGTGCCAGCAGCTCAGGGGGGCAGTCGAACGAGCAGTACTTC
cdr3_aa: CASSSGGQSNEQYF

v_call: TRBV4-1
cdr3_length: 17
d_call: TRBD1
clone_size: many
j_call: TRBJ2-6
cdr3_nt: TGCGCCAGCAGCCAAGGGGGACAGGGCTCTGGGGCCAACGTCCTGACTTTC
cdr3_aa: CASSQGGQGSGANVLTF

v_call: TRBV5-1
cdr3_length: 14
d_call: TRBD1
clone_size: -
j_call: TRBJ1-1
cdr3_nt: TGTGCCAGCAGACGACGGGACAGCTACACTGAAGCTTTCTTT
cdr3_aa: CASRRRDSYTEAFF

v_call: TRBV6-6
cdr3_length: 13
d_call: -
clone_size: many
j_call: TRBJ1-2
cdr3_nt: TGTGCCAGCAGACTACGGGGGGGCTCTGGCTACACCTTC
cdr3_aa: CASRLRGGSGYTF

v_call: TRBV10-3
cdr3_length: 13
d_call: -
clone_size: -
j_call: TRBJ1-1
cdr3_nt: TGTGCCATCAGCGGGGGGCGGAACACTGAAGCTTTCTTT
cdr3_aa: CAISGGRNTEAFF

v_call: TRBV5-1
cdr3_length: 16
d_call: -
clone_size: many
j_call: TRBJ1-6
cdr3_nt: TGCGCCAGCAGCTTGTCGGGGAGCTCCTATAATTCACCCCTCCACTTT
cdr3_aa: CASSLSGSSYNSPLHF

v_call: TRBV5-1
cdr3_length: 15
d_call: TRBD1
clone_size: many
j_call: TRBJ2-7
cdr3_nt: TGCGCCAGCAGCTTCGCAGGGGGCGCTTCCTACGAGCAGTACTTC
cdr3_aa: CASSFAGGASYEQYF

v_call: TRBV19
cdr3_length: 17
d_call: -
clone_size: -
j_call: TRBJ1-6
cdr3_nt: TGTGCCAGTAGTATCCCCAGCGGGAGTTCCTACAATTCACCCCTCCACTTT
cdr3_aa: CASSIPSGSSYNSPLHF

v_call: TRBV10-3
cdr3_length: 14
d_call: TRBD1
clone_size: -
j_call: TRBJ1-1
cdr3_nt: TGTGCCATCGGGCGGGACAGGCTGAACACTGAAGCCTTCTTT
cdr3_aa: CAIGRDRLNTEAFF